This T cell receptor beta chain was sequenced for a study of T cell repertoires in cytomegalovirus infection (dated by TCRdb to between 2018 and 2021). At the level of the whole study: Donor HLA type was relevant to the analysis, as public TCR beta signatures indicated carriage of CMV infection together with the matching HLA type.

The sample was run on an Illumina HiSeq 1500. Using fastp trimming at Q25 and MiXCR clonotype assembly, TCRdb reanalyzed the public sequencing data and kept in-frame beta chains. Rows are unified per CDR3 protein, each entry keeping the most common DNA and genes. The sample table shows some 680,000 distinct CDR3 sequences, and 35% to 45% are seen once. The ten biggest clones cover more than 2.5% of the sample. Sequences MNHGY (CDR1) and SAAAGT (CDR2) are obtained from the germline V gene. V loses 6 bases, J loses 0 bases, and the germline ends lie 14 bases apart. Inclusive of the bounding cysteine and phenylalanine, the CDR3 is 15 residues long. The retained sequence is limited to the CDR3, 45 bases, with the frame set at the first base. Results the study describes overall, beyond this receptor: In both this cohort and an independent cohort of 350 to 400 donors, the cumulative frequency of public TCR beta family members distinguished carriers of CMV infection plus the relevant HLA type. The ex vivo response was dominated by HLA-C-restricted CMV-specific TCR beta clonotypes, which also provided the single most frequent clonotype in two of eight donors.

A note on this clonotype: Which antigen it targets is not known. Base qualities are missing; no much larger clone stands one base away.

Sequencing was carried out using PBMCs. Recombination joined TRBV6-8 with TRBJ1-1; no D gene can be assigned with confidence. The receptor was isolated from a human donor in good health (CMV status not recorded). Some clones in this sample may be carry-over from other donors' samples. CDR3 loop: CASSHRILMNTEAFF. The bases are TGTGCCAGCAGCCACCGCATCCTTATGAACACTGAAGCTTTCTTT.